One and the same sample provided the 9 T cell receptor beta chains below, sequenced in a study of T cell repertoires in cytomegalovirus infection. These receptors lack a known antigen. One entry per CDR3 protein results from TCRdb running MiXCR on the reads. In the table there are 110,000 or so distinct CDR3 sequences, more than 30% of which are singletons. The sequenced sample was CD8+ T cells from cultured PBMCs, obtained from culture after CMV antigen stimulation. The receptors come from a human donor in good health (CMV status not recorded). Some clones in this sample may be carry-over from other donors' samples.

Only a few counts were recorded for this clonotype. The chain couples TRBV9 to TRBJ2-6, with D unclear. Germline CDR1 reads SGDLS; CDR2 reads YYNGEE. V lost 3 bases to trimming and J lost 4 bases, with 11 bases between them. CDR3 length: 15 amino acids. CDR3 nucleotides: TGTGCCAGCAGCGAGGGCGAGGACGGGGCCAACGTCCTGACTTTC. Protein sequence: CASSEGEDGANVLTF. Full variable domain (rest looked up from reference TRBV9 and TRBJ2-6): DSGVTQTPKHLITATGQRVTLRCSPRSGDLSVYWYQQSLDQGLQFLIQYYNGEERAKGNILERFSAQQFPDLHSELNLSSLELGDSALYFCASSEGEDGANVLTFGAGSRLTVL.

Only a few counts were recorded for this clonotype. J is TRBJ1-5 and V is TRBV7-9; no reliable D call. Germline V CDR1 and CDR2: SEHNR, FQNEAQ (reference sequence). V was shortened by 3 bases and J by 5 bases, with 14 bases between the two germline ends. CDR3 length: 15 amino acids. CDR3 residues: CASSFSDPADQPQHF. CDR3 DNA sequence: TGTGCCAGCAGCTTTTCGGACCCCGCCGATCAGCCCCAGCATTTT.

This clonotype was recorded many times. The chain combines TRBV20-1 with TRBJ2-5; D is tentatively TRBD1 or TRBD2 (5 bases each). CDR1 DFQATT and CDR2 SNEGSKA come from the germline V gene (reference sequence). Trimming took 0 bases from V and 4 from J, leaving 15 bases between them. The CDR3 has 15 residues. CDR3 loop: CSARDWGRRRETQYF. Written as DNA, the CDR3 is TGCAGTGCTAGAGATTGGGGGAGAAGGAGAGAGACCCAGTACTTC.

Written as DNA, the CDR3 is TGTGCCAGTAGTATCCTCGGGACAGGGGGACGGGAGCAGTTCTTC. Translation gives CASSILGTGGREQFF. The genes are TRBV19 and TRBJ2-1; 11 nucleotides line up with TRBD1. The CDR3 runs to 15 residues. The germline CDR1 and CDR2 sequences are LNHDA and SQIVND (reference sequence). With 3 bases clipped from V and 10 bases from J, the junction kept 8 bases outside the gene matches.

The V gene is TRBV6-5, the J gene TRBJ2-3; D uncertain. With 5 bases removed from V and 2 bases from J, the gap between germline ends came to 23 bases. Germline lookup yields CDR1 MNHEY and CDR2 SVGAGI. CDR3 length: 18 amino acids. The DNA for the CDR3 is TGTGCCAGCAGTAGCTCGGATTACCCCCTTGTATACACAGATACGCAGTATTTT. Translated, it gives CASSSSDYPLVYTDTQYF.

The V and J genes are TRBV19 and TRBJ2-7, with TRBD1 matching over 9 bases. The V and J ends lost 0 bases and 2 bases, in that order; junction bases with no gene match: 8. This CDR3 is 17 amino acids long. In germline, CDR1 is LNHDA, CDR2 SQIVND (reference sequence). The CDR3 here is CASSIDGTGTVPYEQYF. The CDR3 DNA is TGTGCCAGTAGTATAGATGGGACAGGGACAGTTCCCTACGAGCAGTACTTC.

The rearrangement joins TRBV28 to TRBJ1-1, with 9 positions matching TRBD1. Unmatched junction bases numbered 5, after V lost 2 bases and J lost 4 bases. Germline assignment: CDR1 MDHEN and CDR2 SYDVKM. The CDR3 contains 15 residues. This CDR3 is CASSLLTGGSTEAFF. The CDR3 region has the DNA TGTGCCAGCAGTTTACTGACAGGGGGAAGCACTGAAGCTTTCTTT.

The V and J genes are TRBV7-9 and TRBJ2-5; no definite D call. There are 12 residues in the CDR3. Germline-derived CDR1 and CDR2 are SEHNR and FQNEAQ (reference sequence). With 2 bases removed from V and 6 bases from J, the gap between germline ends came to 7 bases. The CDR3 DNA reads TGTGCCAGCAGCTTACCGGCCAAGACCCAGTACTTC. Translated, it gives CASSLPAKTQYF.

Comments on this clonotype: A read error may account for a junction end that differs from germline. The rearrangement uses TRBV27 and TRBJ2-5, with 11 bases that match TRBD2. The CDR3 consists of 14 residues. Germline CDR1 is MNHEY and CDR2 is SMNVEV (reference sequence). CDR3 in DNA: TGTGGCAGCAGTCTCGGGACTAGCGGAGAGACCCAGTACTTC. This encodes CGSSLGTSGETQYF.